Following are 2 T cell receptor beta chains from one sample sequenced in a study of T cells after somatic rescue of genetic block. Libraries were prepared by immunoSEQ multiplex PCR; TCRdb keeps only in-frame clonotypes and omits some of them. The data show some 90,000 clones, just under 90% seen once. Sequencing was carried out using peripheral blood mononuclear cells (PBMCs). These receptors all come from a young woman.

V and J are TRBV5-1 and TRBJ2-1; 10 bases match TRBD2. V dropped 7 bases and J dropped 6; count of bases not matched to a gene: 7. Germline V gene lookup returns CDR1 SGHRS and CDR2 YFSETQ. The CDR3 totals 14 residues. DNA for the CDR3: TGCGCCAGCCGAGAGCCTAGCGGGGGCAATGAGCAGTTCTTC. This gives the protein CASREPSGGNEQFF.

The chain carries TRBV7-9 and TRBJ1-6; perhaps TRBD1 as D (5 bases). This CDR3 is 16 amino acids long. Trimming stripped 6 bases from V and 3 bases from J, with 15 bases between. Germline CDR1 reads SEHNR; CDR2 reads FQNEAQ (reference sequence). The CDR3 is CASRAAGAHYNSPLHF. DNA for the CDR3: TGTGCCAGCAGAGCGGCCGGGGCACACTATAATTCACCCCTCCACTTT.